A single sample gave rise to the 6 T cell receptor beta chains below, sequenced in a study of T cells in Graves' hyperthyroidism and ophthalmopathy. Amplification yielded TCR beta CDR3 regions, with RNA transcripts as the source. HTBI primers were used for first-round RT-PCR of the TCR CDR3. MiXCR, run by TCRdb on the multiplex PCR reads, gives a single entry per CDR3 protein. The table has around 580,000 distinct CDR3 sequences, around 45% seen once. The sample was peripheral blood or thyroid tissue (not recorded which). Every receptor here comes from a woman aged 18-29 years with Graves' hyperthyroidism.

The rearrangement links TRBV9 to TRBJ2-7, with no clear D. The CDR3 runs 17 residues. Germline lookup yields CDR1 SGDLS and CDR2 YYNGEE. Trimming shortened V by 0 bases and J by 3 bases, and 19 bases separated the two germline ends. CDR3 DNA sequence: TGTGCCAGCAGCGTAGCGGTGGGGTTGACTCGGCTCTACGAGCAGTACTTC. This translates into CASSVAVGLTRLYEQYF.

The CDR3 reads CATSDWVGGLNEQFF. CDR3 bases: TGTGCCACCAGTGATTGGGTGGGGGGCCTCAATGAGCAGTTCTTC. The chain combines TRBV24-1 with TRBJ2-1; D is possibly TRBD1 or TRBD2 (6 bases each). V was clipped by 2 bases and J by 6 bases, with 13 bases between them. The length of the CDR3 is 15 residues. Germline assignment: CDR1 KGHDR and CDR2 SFDVKD.

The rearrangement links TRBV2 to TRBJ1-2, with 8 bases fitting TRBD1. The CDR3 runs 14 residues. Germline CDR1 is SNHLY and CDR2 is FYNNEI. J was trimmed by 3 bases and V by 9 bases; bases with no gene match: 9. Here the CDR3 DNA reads TGTGCCAGAGGATCGACAGGGGACGACTATGGCTACACCTTC. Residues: CARGSTGDDYGYTF. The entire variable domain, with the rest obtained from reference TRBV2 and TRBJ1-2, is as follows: EPEVTQTPSHQVTQMGQEVILRCVPISNHLYFYWYRQILGQKVEFLVSFYNNEISEKSEIFDDQFSVERPDGSNFTLKIRSTKLEDSAMYFCARGSTGDDYGYTFGSGTRLTVV.

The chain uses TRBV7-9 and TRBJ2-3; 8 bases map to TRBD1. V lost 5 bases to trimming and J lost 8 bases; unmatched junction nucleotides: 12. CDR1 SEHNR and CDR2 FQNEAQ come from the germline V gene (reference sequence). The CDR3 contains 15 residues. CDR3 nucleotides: TGTGCCAGCAGCCGGAGACGACAGGGGATAGGTACGCAGTATTTT. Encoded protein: CASSRRRQGIGTQYF.

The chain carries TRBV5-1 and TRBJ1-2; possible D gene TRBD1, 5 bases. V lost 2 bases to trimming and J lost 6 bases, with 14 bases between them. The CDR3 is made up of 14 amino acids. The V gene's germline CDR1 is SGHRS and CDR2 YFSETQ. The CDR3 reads CASSFGQGGDGYTF. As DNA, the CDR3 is TGCGCCAGCAGCTTTGGGCAGGGAGGCGATGGCTACACCTTC.

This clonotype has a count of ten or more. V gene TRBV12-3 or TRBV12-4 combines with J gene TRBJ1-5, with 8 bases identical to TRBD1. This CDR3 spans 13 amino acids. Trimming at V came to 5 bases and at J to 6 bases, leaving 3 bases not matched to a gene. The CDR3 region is CASSPDRAQPQHF. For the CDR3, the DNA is TGTGCCAGCAGTCCGGACAGGGCTCAGCCCCAGCATTTT.